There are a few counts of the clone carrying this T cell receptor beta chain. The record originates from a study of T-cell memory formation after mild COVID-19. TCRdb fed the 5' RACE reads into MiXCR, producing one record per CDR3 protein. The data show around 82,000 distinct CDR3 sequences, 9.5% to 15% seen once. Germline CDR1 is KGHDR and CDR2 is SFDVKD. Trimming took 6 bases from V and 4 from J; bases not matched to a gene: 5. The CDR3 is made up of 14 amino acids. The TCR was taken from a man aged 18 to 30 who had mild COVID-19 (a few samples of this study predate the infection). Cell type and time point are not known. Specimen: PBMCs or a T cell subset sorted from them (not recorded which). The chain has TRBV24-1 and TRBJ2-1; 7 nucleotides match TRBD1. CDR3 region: CATSSGTAYNEQFF. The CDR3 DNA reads TGTGCCACCAGTAGTGGGACAGCTTACAATGAGCAGTTCTTC.